This T cell receptor (beta chain) was sequenced during a study of blood T cell repertoires in COVID-19. Study information: There were acute and convalescent COVID-19 samples, and they came from the United States, Italy and Spain. PBMCs, B-cell-depleted T cells, or T cells were the source of the cDNA or gDNA that made up the material.

Study processing details: Amplification from reference gene primers served as the basis for estimated nucleated cell counts. Repertoires were generated with immunoSEQ multiplex PCR, while TCRdb's copy carries only in-frame clones and drops some. The V and J calls and clone size are taken from that table; D and trimming were inferred from the DNA. The repertoire includes roughly 87,000 clones, about 71% of them detected once, and roughly 4% sits in the top ten. CDR1 LNHDA and CDR2 SQIVND come from the germline V gene (reference sequence). This CDR3 has 13 amino acids. Trimming shortened V by 6 bases and J by 3 bases, and 10 bases separated the two germline ends.

The sequence derives from a woman aged 45-59 years with acute or convalescent COVID-19. The sample comprised peripheral blood. The chain employs TRBV19 and TRBJ2-3; D is unclear. The CDR3 loop is CASRMGQTDTQYF. In DNA form, the CDR3 reads TGTGCCAGTAGAATGGGCCAGACAGATACGCAGTATTTT.